Below, 16 T cell receptor beta chains from the same sample are listed, as sequenced in a study of T-cell reconstitution after alpha-beta-depleted transplantation in children. Preparing the TCRbeta library involved the use of unique molecular identifiers. TCRdb independently ran MiXCR on the PCR reads; one entry per CDR3 protein. The sample consists of approximately 800,000 distinct CDR3 sequences, 16% of them appearing once. Material: PBMCs, mostly from graft donor cells, obtained 360 days after TCRalphabeta/CD19-depleted stem cell transplant. The receptor set was obtained from a male patient younger than 18 who had a stem cell transplant for acute lymphoblastic leukemia, so the T cells may come from the graft donor.

This clonotype was counted a few times. This chain connects TRBV12-3 or TRBV12-4 to TRBJ2-7; a weak D match, TRBD1 (5 bases). V gave up 4 bases and J gave up 4 bases, with 11 bases separating them. The CDR3 consists of 13 residues. CDR3: CASSSHRSYEQYF. As DNA, the CDR3 is TGTGCCAGCAGTTCCCACAGGTCGTACGAGCAGTACTTC.

This clonotype has at least ten counts. The CDR3 region is CASSLRVHEQYF. In nucleotides, the CDR3 is TGTGCCAGCAGCTTAAGGGTCCACGAGCAGTACTTC. The V call is TRBV7-8, the J call TRBJ2-7; D gene unclear. This CDR3 is 12 amino acids long. Trimming took 2 bases from V and 5 from J, leaving 7 bases between them. CDR1 and CDR2 from the germline V gene are SGHVS and FQNEAQ. Complete variable domain (other parts from reference TRBV7-8 and TRBJ2-7): GAGVSQSPRYKVAKRGQDVALRCDPISGHVSLFWYQQALGQGPEFLTYFQNEAQLDKSGLPSDRFFAERPEGSVSTLKIQRTQQEDSAVYLCASSLRVHEQYFGPGTRLTVT.

This clonotype was counted only a few times. The DNA of the CDR3 is TGTGCCAGCAGCCCGGGCTTAGGGGCCAACGTCCTGACTTTC. It is translated as CASSPGLGANVLTF. This chain joins TRBV7-7 and TRBJ2-6; D unclear. This CDR3 has 14 residues. V was shortened by 5 bases and J by 4 bases, with 9 bases between the two germline ends. Germline lookup yields CDR1 SSHAT and CDR2 FNYEAQ (reference sequence). The whole variable domain, remainder taken from reference TRBV7-7 and TRBJ2-6, is GAGVSQSPRYKVTKRGQDVTLRCDPISSHATLYWYQQALGQGPEFLTYFNYEAQPDKSGLPSDRFSAERPEGSISTLTIQRTEQRDSAMYRCASSPGLGANVLTFGAGSRLTVL.

This chain joins TRBV10-3 and TRBJ1-2, with D possibly TRBD1 on 6 matching bases. Germline CDR1 ENHRY, CDR2 SYGVKD. The ends were cut back, 2 bases at V and 8 bases at J, with 9 bases in the middle. This CDR3 is 12 amino acids long. In DNA, the CDR3 is TGTGCCATCAGTGAGACAGGGTACGGCTACACCTTC. As protein: CAISETGYGYTF.

This clonotype was counted between two and nine times. V and J are TRBV20-1 and TRBJ2-7; D may be TRBD2 (6 bases). From germline, CDR1 is DFQATT and CDR2 SNEGSKA (reference sequence). V dropped 4 bases and J dropped 3 bases, with 13 bases sitting between them. The CDR3 covers 13 residues. The DNA of the CDR3 is TGCAGTGCTAAGGAGGGGACGAACTACGAGCAGTACTTC. Its translation is CSAKEGTNYEQYF.

The table lists this clonotype with a few counts. The V and J genes are TRBV5-1 and TRBJ2-2, with TRBD2 matching 9 bases. CDR1 and CDR2 from the germline V gene are SGHRS and YFSETQ. The CDR3 is 19 amino acids. V was clipped by 3 bases and J by 0 bases; unmatched bases: 12. The CDR3 DNA reads as TGCGCCAGCAGCTCGGATGTGGCGCGGGAGGGTGCGAACACCGGGGAGCTGTTTTTT. Translating it yields CASSSDVAREGANTGELFF. Drawing the rest from reference TRBV5-1 and TRBJ2-2, the complete variable domain is KAGVTQTPRYLIKTRGQQVTLSCSPISGHRSVSWYQQTPGQGLQFLFEYFSETQRNKGNFPGRFSGRQFSNSRSEMNVSTLELGDSALYLCASSSDVAREGANTGELFFGEGSRLTVL.

The V gene is TRBV2, the J gene TRBJ2-3; D might be TRBD2 (6 bases). Trimming removed 2 bases from V and 2 bases from J, with 11 bases in between. The CDR3 is 15 residues long. The germline V gene has CDR1 SNHLY and CDR2 FYNNEI. CDR3 sequence (DNA): TGTGCCAGCAGTGAAACAGGACTAAACACAGATACGCAGTATTTT. Its protein product is CASSETGLNTDTQYF.

The table lists this clonotype with a few counts. V usage is TRBV5-1 and J usage is TRBJ2-2, with 7 bases matching TRBD2. The CDR3 loop spans 15 amino acids. Germline CDR1 and CDR2: SGHRS and YFSETQ. Losses at the gene ends were 5 bases for V and 0 bases for J; bases not matched to a gene: 4. The CDR3: CASRNGTTNTGELFF. As DNA, the CDR3 is TGCGCCAGCAGGAACGGGACTACGAACACCGGGGAGCTGTTTTTT.

The V call is TRBV7-9, the J call TRBJ2-5; 7 bases match TRBD1. From germline, CDR1 is SEHNR and CDR2 FQNEAQ (reference sequence). Trimming took 7 bases from V and 5 from J; bases not matched to a gene: 7. The CDR3 is made up of 13 amino acids. The CDR3 nucleotides are TGTGCCAGCACCGTGACAGGGCTCGAGACCCAGTACTTC. It specifies CASTVTGLETQYF. The full variable domain, in which reference TRBV7-9 and TRBJ2-5 provide the parts outside the CDR3, is DTGVSQNPRHKITKRGQNVTFRCDPISEHNRLYWYRQTLGQGPEFLTYFQNEAQLEKSRLLSDRFSAERPKGSFSTLEIQRTEQGDSAMYLCASTVTGLETQYFGPGTRLLVL.

The rearrangement uses TRBV5-6 and TRBJ2-3, with 8 bases lining up with TRBD2. Germline loops: CDR1 SGHDT, CDR2 YYEEEE. Trimming took 4 bases from V and 6 from J; bases not matched to a gene: 16. CDR3 length: 17 residues. DNA for the CDR3: TGTGCCAGCAGCCTCCCACTAGCGGTTCAAACTGCGGATACGCAGTATTTT. Translation: CASSLPLAVQTADTQYF.

This clonotype was seen more than once but under ten times. The junction does not match germline at one end; this may be a read error. The chain is built from TRBV7-9 and TRBJ2-1; 10 positions match TRBD1. There are 15 residues in the CDR3. The germline gives CDR1 SEHNR, CDR2 FQNEAQ (reference sequence). The CDR3 loop reads CASTLQGTGVDEQFF. For the CDR3, the DNA is TGTGCCAGCACCTTACAAGGGACAGGGGTCGATGAGCAGTTCTTC.

This clonotype was observed many times. The chain has TRBV20-1 and TRBJ2-5; 11 bases map to TRBD2. This CDR3 comprises 18 residues. Germline V gives CDR1 DFQATT, CDR2 SNEGSKA (reference sequence). With 2 bases clipped from V and 5 bases from J, the junction kept 16 bases outside the gene matches. In nucleotides, the CDR3 is TGCAGTGCTAGACCGACCGGACTAGCGGGTTGGGGCAAGGAGACCCAGTACTTC. Translating gives CSARPTGLAGWGKETQYF.

The chain carries TRBV5-1 and TRBJ2-5, with 8 bases fitting TRBD2. J lost 5 bases, V lost 2 bases, and 5 bases had no gene match. Germline V gives CDR1 SGHRS, CDR2 YFSETQ. This CDR3 contains 14 residues. The CDR3 DNA follows: TGCGCCAGCAGCTTAGCGGGAGATGTGGAGACCCAGTACTTC. Translated: CASSLAGDVETQYF. Together with reference TRBV5-1 and TRBJ2-5, the CDR3 gives the full variable domain: KAGVTQTPRYLIKTRGQQVTLSCSPISGHRSVSWYQQTPGQGLQFLFEYFSETQRNKGNFPGRFSGRQFSNSRSEMNVSTLELGDSALYLCASSLAGDVETQYFGPGTRLLVL.

V gene TRBV25-1 combines with J gene TRBJ1-1, with D unclear. Trimming took off 5 bases at V and 6 bases at J, with 13 bases between the two ends. Germline CDR1 MGHDK, CDR2 SYGVNS. The CDR3 extends over 13 amino acids. The DNA for the CDR3 is TGTGCCAGCAGTCGACAAGTAAAGGCTGAAGCTTTCTTT. Protein sequence: CASSRQVKAEAFF.

The chain links TRBV20-1 to TRBJ2-3; 13 bases align to TRBD2. CDR1 is DFQATT, CDR2 SNEGSKA, per germline (reference sequence). The V gene end was trimmed by 1 base and the J gene end by 3 bases; junction bases not matched to a gene: 4. The CDR3 has 16 amino acids. The CDR3 region has the DNA TGCAGTGCTAGAGTCGGACTAGCGGGAGAGACAGATACGCAGTATTTT. Translation: CSARVGLAGETDTQYF.

This clonotype was detected a few times. J is TRBJ2-5 and V is TRBV5-1; 8 nucleotides line up with TRBD1. Germline loops: CDR1 SGHRS, CDR2 YFSETQ. The CDR3 sequence is 15 residues long. The trim removed 0 bases at V and 5 bases at J, leaving 6 bases unmatched. This chain's CDR3 is CASSLAGDRQETQYF. The CDR3 coding sequence is TGCGCCAGCAGCTTGGCCGGGGACAGGCAGGAGACCCAGTACTTC.